This TCR beta chain was observed in a study of CD8+CD57+ T cells in acquired aplastic anemia. Selection for sequencing was limited to patients who had shown CD8+CD57+ cell expansion by flow cytometry. TCR beta VDJ and CDR3 profiles were obtained from a genomic DNA template. A single record per CDR3 protein comes from TCRdb applying MiXCR to the reads. The sample contains some 200,000 distinct CDR3 sequences, 60% to 80% of which appear only once. In this sample, this clonotype turned up once. The junction departs from germline at one end; a sequencing error may be responsible. This CDR3 contains 19 residues. Per the germline V gene, CDR1 is SNHLY and CDR2 is FYNNEI.

Sequenced material: sorted CD4+, CD8+, or CD8+CD57+ T cells (not recorded which) from PBMCs. This chain links TRBV2 with TRBJ2-3; 11 positions match TRBD2. The sequence came from a human donor with aplastic anemia. The CDR3 sequence is CATSDDTSGSSPGTDTQYF. Written as DNA, the CDR3 is TGTGCCACCAGTGATGATACTAGCGGGAGCTCCCCTGGCACAGATACGCAGTATTTT.